Presented here are 26 T cell receptor beta chains from one specimen sequenced in a study of graft-versus-host responses after intestinal transplantation. The data were produced by immunoSEQ multiplex PCR, yet TCRdb's version contains in-frame clones alone and is incomplete. The profile shows 110,000 to 150,000 clones, roughly 91% of them singletons. These receptors' antigens are unknown. This specimen consisted of unstimulated CD4+ T cells sorted from spleen or lymph node cells, obtained before intestinal transplant. The source is a human donor who received an intestinal transplant.

The chain uses TRBV10-1 and TRBJ2-7; D not certain. V dropped 5 bases and J dropped 0 bases, with 8 bases sitting between them. Germline CDR1 and CDR2: WNHNN and SYGVQD (reference sequence). This CDR3 has 13 amino acids. CDR3 loop: CASSSGFSYEQYF. Written as DNA, the CDR3 is TGCGCCAGCAGTTCAGGATTCTCCTACGAGCAGTACTTC.

The chain's CDR3 is CASRGTVNGETQYF. The CDR3 DNA reads as TGCGCCAGCAGGGGGACAGTTAACGGGGAGACCCAGTACTTC. The V call is TRBV10-1, the J call TRBJ2-5, with TRBD1 identical over 7 bases. This CDR3 spans 14 amino acids. Per germline, CDR1 WNHNN and CDR2 SYGVQD (reference sequence). J lost 5 bases, V lost 6 bases, and 9 bases had no gene match.

The CDR3 DNA sequence: TGTGCCAGCACCCCGCTCCGAGGGGACAATGAGCAGTTCTTC. This encodes CASTPLRGDNEQFF. The chain recombines TRBV27 with TRBJ2-1; either TRBD1 or TRBD2 may fit D (5 bases each). CDR1 is MNHEY, CDR2 SMNVEV, per germline (reference sequence). V was cut by 7 bases and J by 5 bases, with 15 bases left in between. The CDR3 length is 14 residues.

The genes are TRBV5-1 and TRBJ2-1, with 11 bases matching TRBD2. CDR3 size: 18 residues. Trimming took 4 bases from V and 6 from J; bases not matched to a gene: 15. In germline, CDR1 is SGHRS, CDR2 YFSETQ. The CDR3 spells CASSPFKLAGDGGNEQFF. The CDR3 coding sequence is TGCGCCAGCAGCCCCTTTAAACTAGCGGGAGACGGCGGCAATGAGCAGTTCTTC.

V and J are TRBV28 and TRBJ1-2; 8 bases map to TRBD1. The CDR3 consists of 15 residues. Germline V gene sequence: CDR1 MDHEN, CDR2 SYDVKM. The J segment lost 4 bases and the V segment lost 2 bases, leaving 6 bases of the junction unmatched. Here the CDR3 DNA reads TGTGCCAGCAGTTTACCGGGACAGGAAATCTATGGCTACACCTTC. Translation gives CASSLPGQEIYGYTF.

V gene TRBV29-1 combines with J gene TRBJ2-3; 11 bases align to TRBD1. Per germline, CDR1 SQVTM and CDR2 ANQGSEA. The CDR3 totals 14 residues. With 6 bases clipped from V and 3 bases from J, the junction kept 5 bases outside the gene matches. The CDR3 sequence: CSVGQGASTDTQYF. CDR3 in DNA: TGCAGCGTAGGACAGGGGGCCTCTACAGATACGCAGTATTTT.

The chain joins TRBV9 to TRBJ2-1, with TRBD2 matching over 7 bases. The germline gives CDR1 SGDLS, CDR2 YYNGEE. This CDR3 is built from 15 residues. The V segment lost 4 bases and the J segment 4 bases; nucleotides outside the gene matches: 8. Here the CDR3 reads CASSPLAGEYNEQFF. CDR3 nucleotides: TGTGCCAGCAGCCCCCTGGCGGGAGAGTACAATGAGCAGTTCTTC.

CDR3 sequence reads: CASSVGLAGGTGELFF. In DNA form, the CDR3 reads TGTGCCAGCAGCGTAGGTTTAGCGGGAGGTACCGGGGAGCTGTTTTTT. J is TRBJ2-2 and V is TRBV9, with TRBD2 matching over 10 bases. Looked up from germline, CDR1 is SGDLS and CDR2 is YYNGEE. This CDR3 is 16 amino acids long. With V trimmed by 0 bases and J by 5 bases, 4 bases remained unmatched.

V and J are TRBV19 and TRBJ2-5; 7 bases agree with TRBD2. This CDR3 is 14 amino acids long. Trimming removed 6 bases from V and 11 bases from J; junction bases left unmatched: 15. The germline V gene has CDR1 LNHDA and CDR2 SQIVND (reference sequence). CDR3 DNA sequence: TGTGCCAGTAGACCGGGACTACCACCCGCTGAGCAGTACTTC. Protein product: CASRPGLPPAEQYF. Full variable domain (rest looked up from reference TRBV19 and TRBJ2-5): DGGITQSPKYLFRKEGQNVTLSCEQNLNHDAMYWYRQDPGQGLRLIYYSQIVNDFQKGDIAEGYSVSREKKESFPLTVTSAQKNPTAFYLCASRPGLPPAEQYFGPGTRLLVL.

The chain uses TRBV5-6 and TRBJ1-2; perhaps TRBD1 as D (6 bases). There are 14 residues in the CDR3. V was pared by 4 bases and J by 0 bases, with 10 bases between. Germline CDR1 reads SGHDT; CDR2 reads YYEEEE. The CDR3 region has the DNA TGTGCCAGCAGCCGGGACATAACTAACTATGGCTACACCTTC. Protein product: CASSRDITNYGYTF.

This chain joins TRBV18 and TRBJ1-5; D gene uncertain. This CDR3 has 15 residues. Germline CDR1 is KGHSH and CDR2 is LQKENI. Between the trimmed V and J ends, which lost 1 base and 9 bases, there was a span of 16 bases. Here the CDR3 reads CASSPRAPPDWPQHF. CDR3 DNA: TGTGCCAGCTCACCACGGGCACCCCCTGATTGGCCCCAGCATTTT.

The chain employs TRBV10-1 and TRBJ1-5; D is possibly TRBD1 (6 bases). This CDR3 spans 13 amino acids. Germline values: CDR1 WNHNN, CDR2 SYGVQD (reference sequence). V lost 4 bases and J lost 4, with 8 bases in between. CDR3 coding DNA: TGCGCCAGCAGTGTCGACAGGAATCAGCCCCAGCATTTT. Its translation is CASSVDRNQPQHF.

J is TRBJ2-5 and V is TRBV13; 7 positions match TRBD1. The V gene end was trimmed by 3 bases and the J gene end by 5 bases; junction bases not matched to a gene: 12. This CDR3 contains 16 residues. CDR1 is PRHDT and CDR2 is FYEKMQ in the germline V gene (reference sequence). CDR3 in amino acids: CASSFARGSGSETQYF. The DNA of the CDR3 is TGTGCCAGCAGCTTTGCCAGGGGGTCAGGATCGGAGACCCAGTACTTC.

The chain links TRBV5-8 to TRBJ1-5; D perhaps matches TRBD1 (5 bases). V shed 1 base and J shed 3 bases, with 20 bases lying between them. Per the germline V gene, CDR1 is SGHTS and CDR2 is YDEGEE. The CDR3 has 18 residues. The CDR3 DNA reads as TGTGCCAGCAGCTTGTCCCTCGACAGCCTCCCAAACAATCAGCCCCAGCATTTT. Encoded protein: CASSLSLDSLPNNQPQHF.

V usage is TRBV7-2 and J usage is TRBJ2-7; no clear D. Trimming removed 10 bases from V and 0 bases from J, with 13 bases in between. This CDR3 has 13 amino acids. CDR1 is SGHTA and CDR2 is FQGNSA in the germline V gene. CDR3 residues: CATGPVSSYEQYF. CDR3 nucleotides: TGTGCCACCGGCCCGGTCTCCTCCTACGAGCAGTACTTC.

The chain couples TRBV5-1 to TRBJ2-1; tentatively, D is TRBD1 or TRBD2 (5 bases each). The germline CDR1 and CDR2 sequences are SGHRS and YFSETQ. V was cut by 4 bases and J by 4 bases, with 30 bases left in between. This CDR3 has 20 amino acids. CDR3 in amino acids: CASSRSPGTERTGFYNEQFF. DNA for the CDR3: TGCGCCAGCAGCCGCAGCCCCGGGACGGAGAGGACGGGGTTTTACAATGAGCAGTTCTTC.

The chain couples TRBV7-3 to TRBJ2-5; 10 bases are shared with TRBD2. The J call may not be correct, given that the DNA end is closer to TRBJ2-7. The germline V gene has CDR1 SGHTA and CDR2 FQGTGA. This CDR3 comprises 14 residues. The CDR3 nucleotides read TGTGCCAGCAGCCCTAGCGGGAGCTCCTACGAGCAGTACTTC. Translation gives CASSPSGSSYEQYF.

The J gene is TRBJ2-1, the V gene TRBV4-2; the D is unclear. This CDR3 region has 13 residues. V was clipped by 1 base and J by 9 bases, with 10 bases between them. The germline V gene encodes CDR1 LGHNA and CDR2 YNFKEQ. The CDR3 bases are TGTGCCAGCAGCCAAGGGACGGCTGGTGAGCAGTTCTTC. Translating it yields CASSQGTAGEQFF.

This chain uses TRBV4-1 with TRBJ1-1, with D uncertain. The germline V and J ends were trimmed by 0 bases and 11 bases, with 7 bases remaining between them. The CDR3 loop spans 11 amino acids. Per germline, CDR1 MGHRA and CDR2 YSYEKL. The CDR3: CASSQDREAFF. The DNA for the CDR3 is TGCGCCAGCAGCCAAGACCGTGAGGCTTTCTTT.

V gene TRBV18 combines with J gene TRBJ1-1, with TRBD1 matching over 7 bases. With 6 bases clipped from V and 8 bases from J, the junction kept 18 bases outside the gene matches. The CDR3 is 16 residues long. CDR1 and CDR2 (germline): KGHSH, LQKENI. The CDR3 loop is CASSPNSGGGSREAFF. CDR3 nucleotides: TGTGCCAGCTCCCCCAACAGTGGAGGGGGCTCTAGGGAAGCTTTCTTT.

The chain employs TRBV5-4 and TRBJ2-4, with TRBD2 matching 11 bases. V dropped 4 bases and J dropped 9; count of bases not matched to a gene: 15. Germline CDR1 SGHNT, CDR2 YYREEE (reference sequence). This CDR3 spans 17 amino acids. CDR3 nucleotide sequence: TGTGCCAGCAGCCCCCACCCACTAGCGGGAGAGATCGGCATTCAGTACTTC. Its protein product is CASSPHPLAGEIGIQYF.

The chain carries TRBV6-6 and TRBJ2-1, with D possibly matching TRBD2 (6 bases). The CDR3 runs to 15 residues. Between the trimmed V and J ends, which lost 8 bases and 0 bases, there was a span of 14 bases. Germline assignment: CDR1 MNHNY and CDR2 SVGAGI (reference sequence). The DNA of the CDR3 is TGTGCCAGCGGATCGCGGGGTATCTCCTACAATGAGCAGTTCTTC. Residues: CASGSRGISYNEQFF.

This clone was counted once. The genes are TRBV28 and TRBJ2-7; 8 bases fit TRBD2. V trimming: 6 bases; J trimming: 3 bases; junction bases outside the gene matches: 10. The CDR3 runs to 15 residues. Per germline, CDR1 MDHEN and CDR2 SYDVKM. CDR3 amino acids: CASRQQLAANYEQYF. CDR3 DNA: TGTGCCAGCAGACAACAACTAGCGGCTAACTACGAGCAGTACTTC.

J is TRBJ2-1 and V is TRBV6-1; D might be TRBD1 (6 bases). V shed 4 bases and J shed 2 bases, with 12 bases lying between them. Germline CDR1 is MNHNS and CDR2 is SASEGT. The CDR3 runs to 15 residues. The chain's CDR3 is CASSVSGVAYNEQFF. The CDR3 nucleotides are TGTGCCAGCAGTGTGTCAGGGGTAGCCTACAATGAGCAGTTCTTC.

The CDR3: CASSPSVSYEQYF. CDR3 in DNA: TGTGCCAGCAGCCCTTCTGTTTCCTACGAGCAGTACTTC. V and J are TRBV6-4 and TRBJ2-5; unclear D gene. The J call is doubtful: the DNA matches TRBJ2-7 better. In germline, CDR1 is MRHNA, CDR2 SNTAGT. This CDR3 spans 13 amino acids.

The rearrangement uses TRBV28 and TRBJ1-2; a possible D gene is TRBD1 (6 bases). This CDR3 has 15 residues. Germline V gives CDR1 MDHEN, CDR2 SYDVKM. Trimming stripped 7 bases from V and 4 bases from J, with 19 bases between. CDR3 protein: CASTSTRGGSYGYTF. The CDR3 nucleotides are TGTGCCAGCACCTCGACCAGGGGTGGGAGCTATGGCTACACCTTC.